The 24 T cell receptor beta chains given below trace back to one sample, sequenced in a study of shared clonotypes between healthy human individuals. Sequencing used immunoSEQ multiplex PCR; TCRdb keeps in-frame clones, though not all of them. The table has roughly 2.5 million clones, about 92% seen once; the top ten hold about 0.13%. Sequenced sample: naive CD4+ T cells sorted from blood. The subset: CD45RA+ positively selected. The receptors were sampled from a man aged 18-30 years in good health.

This rearrangement joins TRBV7-2 to TRBJ1-5; D gene unclear. Trimming stripped 0 bases from V and 1 base from J, with 7 bases between. The CDR3 has 15 residues. Germline V gene lookup returns CDR1 SGHTA and CDR2 FQGNSA. The CDR3 coding sequence is TGTGCCAGCAGCTTAGCCTCAGAAAGCAATCAGCCCCAGCATTTT. This sequence encodes CASSLASESNQPQHF.

This clone has just one count. The J gene is TRBJ1-1, the V gene TRBV25-1; D ambiguous. Germline-derived CDR1 and CDR2 are MGHDK and SYGVNS. This CDR3 has 14 residues. Trimming cost V 2 bases and J 1 base, with 8 bases left between them. This CDR3 is CASSEVNSNTEAFF. The CDR3 DNA reads as TGTGCCAGCAGTGAAGTGAATTCGAACACTGAAGCTTTCTTT.

A remark on this clone: This sample includes further DNA sequences coding for the same CDR3. The J gene is TRBJ2-3, the V gene TRBV30; 10 bases are shared with TRBD2. This CDR3 region has 16 residues. Per the germline V gene, CDR1 is GTSNPN and CDR2 is SVGIG (reference sequence). J gave up 0 bases and V 0 bases, and 3 bases lay outside the gene matches. CDR3 sequence reads: CAWSVASGGSTDTQYF. The DNA for the CDR3 is TGTGCCTGGAGTGTGGCTAGCGGGGGAAGCACAGATACGCAGTATTTT. Looking up the rest from reference TRBV30 and TRBJ2-3 gives the full variable domain: SQTIHQWPATLVQPVGSPLSLECTVEGTSNPNLYWYRQAAGRGLQLLFYSVGIGQISSEVPQNLSASRPQDRQFILSSKKLLLSDSGFYLCAWSVASGGSTDTQYFGPGTRLTVL.

The count of this clone is one. The sample holds other DNA sequences that translate to the same CDR3. This chain connects TRBV28 to TRBJ2-1, with 8 bases identical to TRBD2. Germline loops: CDR1 MDHEN, CDR2 SYDVKM. J gave up 5 bases and V 2 bases, and 5 bases lay outside the gene matches. The length of the CDR3 is 15 residues. The CDR3: CASSLLAGGNNEQFF. In DNA, the CDR3 is TGTGCCAGCAGTTTACTGGCGGGGGGAAACAATGAGCAGTTCTTC.

The rearrangement joins TRBV30 to TRBJ1-5, with 10 bases that match TRBD1. V shed 0 bases, J shed 5 bases, and the junction held 13 bases outside the gene matches. The CDR3 runs to 18 residues. CDR1 is GTSNPN and CDR2 is SVGIG in the germline V gene (reference sequence). In nucleotides, the CDR3 is TGTGCCTGGAGTGTTCGCGGAAGGGGACAGGGGTTATATCAGCCCCAGCATTTT. Its protein is CAWSVRGRGQGLYQPQHF.

V usage is TRBV4-2 and J usage is TRBJ2-2, with no clear D. Germline V gives CDR1 LGHNA, CDR2 YNFKEQ. The CDR3 is 16 residues long. Trimming pared 1 base from V and 2 bases from J, leaving 11 bases between. The CDR3 DNA is TGTGCCAGCAGCCAAGGCTCCGGGCTAAACACCGGGGAGCTGTTTTTT. This encodes CASSQGSGLNTGELFF.

The genes are TRBV19 and TRBJ1-5; D might be TRBD1 (5 bases). Germline V gene lookup returns CDR1 LNHDA and CDR2 SQIVND (reference sequence). This CDR3 is 12 amino acids long. V dropped 11 bases and J dropped 4 bases, with 12 bases sitting between them. The CDR3 sequence is CAGSKGNQPQHF. CDR3 bases: TGTGCCGGCTCGAAGGGGAATCAGCCCCAGCATTTT.

Remarks on this clone: Within the sample, other DNA sequences also encode this same CDR3. The rearrangement links TRBV5-1 to TRBJ2-3; 9 bases match TRBD2. The V segment lost 1 base and the J segment 0 bases; nucleotides outside the gene matches: 6. This CDR3 has 17 amino acids. Germline lookup yields CDR1 SGHRS and CDR2 YFSETQ. CDR3 in amino acids: CASSLIAGGPSTDTQYF. CDR3 sequence (DNA): TGCGCCAGCAGCTTGATCGCGGGAGGGCCGAGCACAGATACGCAGTATTTT.

This chain connects TRBV14 to TRBJ2-5; D remains unclear. Germline assignment: CDR1 SGHDN and CDR2 FVKESK. This CDR3 has 13 residues. V dropped 1 base and J dropped 9 bases, with 12 bases sitting between them. The CDR3 here is CASSQAFWSAQYF. In DNA form, the CDR3 reads TGTGCCAGCAGCCAAGCTTTTTGGTCGGCCCAGTACTTC. The full variable domain, in which reference TRBV14 and TRBJ2-5 provide the parts outside the CDR3, is EAGVTQFPSHSVIEKGQTVTLRCDPISGHDNLYWYRRVMGKEIKFLLHFVKESKQDESGMPNNRFLAERTGGTYSTLKVQPAELEDSGVYFCASSQAFWSAQYFGPGTRLLVL.

To note about this clone: At the DNA level, this CDR3 is encoded by other sequences in the same sample as well. The chain links TRBV5-5 to TRBJ1-5, with TRBD1 identical over 9 bases. The CDR3 covers 16 residues. Germline CDR1 reads SGHKS; CDR2 reads YYEKEE (reference sequence). With 0 bases clipped from V and 6 bases from J, the junction kept 7 bases outside the gene matches. The CDR3: CASSLGGTGGGQPQHF. CDR3 nucleotide sequence: TGTGCCAGCAGCTTGGGGGGTACAGGGGGCGGTCAGCCCCAGCATTTT.

The chain joins TRBV15 to TRBJ2-5; D may match TRBD1 or TRBD2 (5 bases each). Per germline, CDR1 LNHNV and CDR2 YYDKDF (reference sequence). The ends were cut back, 3 bases at V and 7 bases at J, with 18 bases in the middle. The CDR3 spans 15 residues. The CDR3 nucleotides read TGTGCCACCAGCAGTGCCGTGGGACCAGAAGGGACCCAGTACTTC. Translated: CATSSAVGPEGTQYF.

This rearrangement joins TRBV29-1 to TRBJ2-7, with TRBD1 identical over 8 bases. Trimming cost V 6 bases and J 0 bases; bases outside gene matches: 4. Germline V lookup: CDR1 SQVTM, CDR2 ANQGSEA. CDR3 length: 13 amino acids. DNA of the CDR3: TGCAGCGTAGTGACAGGGGTCTCCTACGAGCAGTACTTC. Protein: CSVVTGVSYEQYF.

The rearrangement joins TRBV21-1 to TRBJ1-1. TRBV21-1 corresponds to a pseudogene. The CDR3 is 15 residues long. The CDR3, as DNA: TGTGCCAGCAGCAAAGAACTCACCGGGGACCTTGAAGCTTTCTTT. This encodes CASSKELTGDLEAFF.

With regard to this clone: Because it lacks the conserved phenylalanine or tryptophan at the end, this CDR3 is likely a read error. The rearrangement links TRBV30 to TRBJ1-6; 7 nucleotides agree with TRBD1. This CDR3 region has 14 residues. In germline, CDR1 is GTSNPN, CDR2 SVGIG (reference sequence). Losses at the gene ends were 5 bases for V and 9 bases for J; bases not matched to a gene: 10. Written as DNA, the CDR3 is TGTGCCTGGCGGACGACAGGGAGTACTTCACCCCTCCACCTT. It translates to CAWRTTGSTSPLHL.

This sequence joins TRBV19 and TRBJ1-6, with D perhaps matching TRBD1 (5 bases). The CDR3 consists of 15 residues. V lost 6 bases to trimming and J lost 3 bases, with 12 bases between them. Germline V gives CDR1 LNHDA, CDR2 SQIVND (reference sequence). Here the CDR3 DNA reads TGTGCCAGTAGGGCAGGGTGGGTCTATAATTCACCCCTCCACTTT. Its protein is CASRAGWVYNSPLHF.

The gene calls are TRBV7-8 and TRBJ2-6; D remains ambiguous. The CDR3 contains 14 residues. Trimming cost V 5 bases and J 0 bases, with 5 bases left between them. Germline CDR1 and CDR2: SGHVS and FQNEAQ. The CDR3 spells CASSRNSGANVLTF. In DNA, the CDR3 is TGTGCCAGCAGCCGGAACTCTGGGGCCAACGTCCTGACTTTC.

The chain uses TRBV4-1 and TRBJ1-5; weak D call: TRBD1 (6 bases). V lost 4 bases, J lost 4 bases, and 17 bases lay in between. This CDR3 region has 16 residues. Germline values: CDR1 MGHRA, CDR2 YSYEKL. Here the CDR3 reads CASSLTDTQGNQPQHF. The CDR3 DNA sequence: TGCGCCAGCAGCCTAACCGACACACAGGGAAATCAGCCCCAGCATTTT.

The chain uses TRBV30 and TRBJ2-7; D remains unclear. Germline V gene lookup returns CDR1 GTSNPN and CDR2 SVGIG (reference sequence). The CDR3 contains 11 residues. V was trimmed by 3 bases and J by 5 bases, leaving 8 bases between them. CDR3 in DNA: TGTGCCTGGAGGAAGTTGAACGAGCAGTACTTC. Its protein is CAWRKLNEQYF.

The J gene is TRBJ1-4, the V gene TRBV5-6, with D tentatively TRBD1 (5 bases). The CDR3 runs 16 residues. V lost 2 bases and J 1 base, leaving 12 bases between the germline ends. CDR1 is SGHDT, CDR2 YYEEEE, per germline. Here the CDR3 DNA reads TGTGCCAGCAGCTTCGGGACCGGAGTAACTAATGAAAAACTGTTTTTT. Translating it yields CASSFGTGVTNEKLFF.

As concerns this clone: The sample has other DNA sequences that encode this CDR3 too. V gene TRBV28 combines with J gene TRBJ2-7, with TRBD1 as a possible D gene (6 bases). The CDR3 is 14 residues long. Germline CDR1 reads MDHEN; CDR2 reads SYDVKM. Trimming took 3 bases from V and 2 from J, leaving 11 bases between them. The CDR3 DNA reads as TGTGCCAGCAGTTTGCAGGGGCCAACCTACGAGCAGTACTTC. Translated: CASSLQGPTYEQYF.

The CDR3 DNA follows: TGTGCCAGCAGCTTACGACCCGGGAGGGCCCTCTCCTACAATGAGCAGTTCTTC. It encodes CASSLRPGRALSYNEQFF. V is TRBV11-2 and J is TRBJ2-1; 8 bases agree with TRBD2. There are 18 residues in the CDR3. The junction had 9 bases not matched to a gene; V was cut back by 2 bases and J by 0 bases. Germline V gene data show CDR1 as SGHAT and CDR2 as FQNNGV.

This chain connects TRBV7-6 to TRBJ1-1; D unresolved. Trimming shortened V by 5 bases and J by 3 bases, and 16 bases separated the two germline ends. CDR1 SGHVS and CDR2 FNYEAQ come from the germline V gene. The CDR3 is 15 residues long. The DNA of the CDR3 is TGTGCCAGCAGCAACGGGGTGGGAGCCGACACTGAAGCTTTCTTT. This gives the protein CASSNGVGADTEAFF.

The chain recombines TRBV7-9 with TRBJ1-2; no definite D call. V gave up 0 bases and J gave up 7 bases, with 6 bases separating them. Germline CDR1 reads SEHNR; CDR2 reads FQNEAQ (reference sequence). The CDR3 sequence is 12 residues long. For the CDR3, the DNA is TGTGCCAGCAGCTTAGCAGACCGTGGCTACACCTTC. Translating gives CASSLADRGYTF.

This chain links TRBV11-3 with TRBJ2-2; D assignment may be TRBD1 or TRBD2 (5 bases each). Germline V lookup: CDR1 SGHNT, CDR2 YENEEA. V gave up 5 bases and J gave up 1 base, with 11 bases separating them. This CDR3 spans 15 amino acids. CDR3 nucleotides: TGTGCCAGCAGCAGGGACGCCCGGAACACCGGGGAGCTGTTTTTT. Translated: CASSRDARNTGELFF.